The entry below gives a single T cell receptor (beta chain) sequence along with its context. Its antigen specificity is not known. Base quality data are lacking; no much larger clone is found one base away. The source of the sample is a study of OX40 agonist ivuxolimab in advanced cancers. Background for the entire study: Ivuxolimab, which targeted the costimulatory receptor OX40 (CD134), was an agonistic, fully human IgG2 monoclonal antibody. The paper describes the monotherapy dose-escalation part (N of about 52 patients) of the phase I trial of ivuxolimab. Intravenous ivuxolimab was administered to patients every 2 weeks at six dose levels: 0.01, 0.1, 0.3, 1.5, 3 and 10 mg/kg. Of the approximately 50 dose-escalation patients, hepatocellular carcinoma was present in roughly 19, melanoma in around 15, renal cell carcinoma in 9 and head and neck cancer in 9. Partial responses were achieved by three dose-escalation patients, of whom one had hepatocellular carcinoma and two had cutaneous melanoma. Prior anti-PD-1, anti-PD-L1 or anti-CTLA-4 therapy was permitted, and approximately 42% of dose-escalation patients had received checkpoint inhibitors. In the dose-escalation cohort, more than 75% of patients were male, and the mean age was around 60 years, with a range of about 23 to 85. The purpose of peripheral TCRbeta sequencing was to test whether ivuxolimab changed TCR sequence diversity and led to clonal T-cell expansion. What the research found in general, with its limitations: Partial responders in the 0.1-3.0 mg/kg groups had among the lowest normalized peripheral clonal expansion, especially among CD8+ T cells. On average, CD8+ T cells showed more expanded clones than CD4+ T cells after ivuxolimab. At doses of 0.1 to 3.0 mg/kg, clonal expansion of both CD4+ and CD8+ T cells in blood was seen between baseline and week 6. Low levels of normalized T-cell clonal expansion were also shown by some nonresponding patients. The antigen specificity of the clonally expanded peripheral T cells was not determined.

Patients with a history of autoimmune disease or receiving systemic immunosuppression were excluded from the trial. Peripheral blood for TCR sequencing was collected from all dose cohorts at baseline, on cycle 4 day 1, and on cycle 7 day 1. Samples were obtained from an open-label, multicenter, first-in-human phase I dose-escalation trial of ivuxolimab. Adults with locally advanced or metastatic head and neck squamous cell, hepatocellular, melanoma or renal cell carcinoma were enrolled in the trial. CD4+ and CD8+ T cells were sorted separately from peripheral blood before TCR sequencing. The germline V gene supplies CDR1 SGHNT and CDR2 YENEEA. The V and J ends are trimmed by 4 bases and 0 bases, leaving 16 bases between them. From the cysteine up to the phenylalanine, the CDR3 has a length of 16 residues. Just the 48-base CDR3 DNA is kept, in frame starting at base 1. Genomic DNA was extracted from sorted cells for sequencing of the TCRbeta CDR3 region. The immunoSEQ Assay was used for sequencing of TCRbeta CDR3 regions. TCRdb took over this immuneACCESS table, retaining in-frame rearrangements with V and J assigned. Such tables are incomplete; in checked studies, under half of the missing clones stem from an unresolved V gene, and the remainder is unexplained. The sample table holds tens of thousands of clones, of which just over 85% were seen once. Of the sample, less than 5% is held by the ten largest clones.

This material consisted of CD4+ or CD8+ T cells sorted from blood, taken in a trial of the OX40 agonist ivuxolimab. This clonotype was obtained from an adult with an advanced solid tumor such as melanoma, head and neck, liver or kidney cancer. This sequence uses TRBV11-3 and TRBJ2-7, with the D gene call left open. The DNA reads TGTGCCAGCAGCTCCCCCAAGGACCGAAACTCCTACGAGCAGTACTTC. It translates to CASSSPKDRNSYEQYF.